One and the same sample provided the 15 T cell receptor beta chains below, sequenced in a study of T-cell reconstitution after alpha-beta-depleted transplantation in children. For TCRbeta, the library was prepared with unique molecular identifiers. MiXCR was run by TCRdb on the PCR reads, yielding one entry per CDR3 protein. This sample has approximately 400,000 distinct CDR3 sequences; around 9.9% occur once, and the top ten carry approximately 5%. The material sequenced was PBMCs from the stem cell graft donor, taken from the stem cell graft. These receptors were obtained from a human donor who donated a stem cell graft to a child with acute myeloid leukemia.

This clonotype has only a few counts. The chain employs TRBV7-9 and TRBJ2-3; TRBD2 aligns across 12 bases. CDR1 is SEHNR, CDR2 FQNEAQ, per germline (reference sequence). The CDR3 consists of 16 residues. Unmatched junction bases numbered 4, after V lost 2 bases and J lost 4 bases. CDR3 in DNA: TGTGCCAGCAGCTTATCTAGCGGGAGGGCCGCAGATACGCAGTATTTT. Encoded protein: CASSLSSGRAADTQYF.

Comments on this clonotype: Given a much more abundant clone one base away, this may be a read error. CDR3 bases: TGCGCCCCCCCGCGGGGGACTAGCGAGGACACTGAGCAGTTCTTC. Translating gives CAPPRGTSEDTEQFF. This chain uses TRBV5-1 with TRBJ2-1; 10 bases line up with TRBD2. This CDR3 has 15 residues. Germline assignment: CDR1 SGHRS and CDR2 YFSETQ. V lost 10 bases to trimming and J lost 9 bases; unmatched junction nucleotides: 16.

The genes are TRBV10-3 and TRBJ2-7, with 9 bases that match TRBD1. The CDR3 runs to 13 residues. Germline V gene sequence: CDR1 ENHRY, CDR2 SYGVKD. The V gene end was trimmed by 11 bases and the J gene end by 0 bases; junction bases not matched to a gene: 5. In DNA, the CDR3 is TGTGCCTCCAAGGGACAGGGCTCCTACGAGCAGTACGTC. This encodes CASKGQGSYEQYV.

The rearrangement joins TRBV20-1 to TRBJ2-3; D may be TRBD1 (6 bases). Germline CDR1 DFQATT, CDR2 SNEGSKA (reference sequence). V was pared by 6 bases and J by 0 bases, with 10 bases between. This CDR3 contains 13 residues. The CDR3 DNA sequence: TGCAGTGCCCGGGACACCAGCACAGATACGCAGTATTTT. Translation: CSARDTSTDTQYF.

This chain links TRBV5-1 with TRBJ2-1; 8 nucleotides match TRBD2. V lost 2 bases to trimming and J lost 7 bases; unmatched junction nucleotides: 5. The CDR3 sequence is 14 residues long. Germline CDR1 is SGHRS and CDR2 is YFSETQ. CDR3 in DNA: TGCGCCAGCAGCTTTAGCGGGGAATTTAATGAGCAGTTCTTC. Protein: CASSFSGEFNEQFF. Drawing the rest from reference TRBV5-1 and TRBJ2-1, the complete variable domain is KAGVTQTPRYLIKTRGQQVTLSCSPISGHRSVSWYQQTPGQGLQFLFEYFSETQRNKGNFPGRFSGRQFSNSRSEMNVSTLELGDSALYLCASSFSGEFNEQFFGPGTRLTVL.

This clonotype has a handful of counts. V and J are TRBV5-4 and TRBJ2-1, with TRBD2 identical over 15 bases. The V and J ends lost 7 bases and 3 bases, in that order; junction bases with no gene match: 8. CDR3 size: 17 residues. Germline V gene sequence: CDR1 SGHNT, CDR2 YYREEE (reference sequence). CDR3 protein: CASWGLAGGSGYNEQFF. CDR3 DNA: TGTGCCAGCTGGGGACTAGCGGGAGGCTCGGGCTACAATGAGCAGTTCTTC. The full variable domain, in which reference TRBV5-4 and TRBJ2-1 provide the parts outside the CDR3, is ETGVTQSPTHLIKTRGQQVTLRCSSQSGHNTVSWYQQALGQGPQFIFQYYREEENGRGNFPPRFSGLQFPNYSSELNVNALELDDSALYLCASWGLAGGSGYNEQFFGPGTRLTVL.

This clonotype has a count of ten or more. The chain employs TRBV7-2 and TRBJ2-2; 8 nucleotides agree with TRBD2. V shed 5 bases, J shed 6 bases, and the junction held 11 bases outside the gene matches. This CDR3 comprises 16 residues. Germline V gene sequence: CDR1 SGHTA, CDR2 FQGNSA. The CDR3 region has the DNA TGTGCCAGCAGCCAAACCGGGACTAGAAAGGCCGGGGAGCTGTTTTTT. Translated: CASSQTGTRKAGELFF. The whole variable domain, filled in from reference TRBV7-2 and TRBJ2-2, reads GAGVSQSPSNKVTEKGKDVELRCDPISGHTALYWYRQSLGQGLEFLIYFQGNSAPDKSGLPSDRFSAERTGGSVSTLTIQRTQQEDSAVYLCASSQTGTRKAGELFFGEGSRLTVL.

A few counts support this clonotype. CDR3 DNA sequence: TGTGCCAGCACGGGGGTAGGCAATCAGCCCCAGCATTTT. Translating gives CASTGVGNQPQHF. V and J are TRBV25-1 and TRBJ1-5; maybe TRBD1 (5 bases). Looked up from germline, CDR1 is MGHDK and CDR2 is SYGVNS. Trimming shortened V by 7 bases and J by 2 bases, and 9 bases separated the two germline ends. This CDR3 has 13 amino acids. The variable domain in full, with the rest retrieved from reference TRBV25-1 and TRBJ1-5, is EADIYQTPRYLVIGTGKKITLECSQTMGHDKMYWYQQDPGMELHLIHYSYGVNSTEKGDLSSESTVSRIRTEHFPLTLESARPSHTSQYLCASTGVGNQPQHFGDGTRLSIL.

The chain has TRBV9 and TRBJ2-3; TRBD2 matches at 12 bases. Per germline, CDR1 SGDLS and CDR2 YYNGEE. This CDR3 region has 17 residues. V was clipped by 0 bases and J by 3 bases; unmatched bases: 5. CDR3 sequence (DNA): TGTGCCAGCAGCGTAGTGGCTAGCGGGGGGGGGACAGATACGCAGTATTTT. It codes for CASSVVASGGGTDTQYF.

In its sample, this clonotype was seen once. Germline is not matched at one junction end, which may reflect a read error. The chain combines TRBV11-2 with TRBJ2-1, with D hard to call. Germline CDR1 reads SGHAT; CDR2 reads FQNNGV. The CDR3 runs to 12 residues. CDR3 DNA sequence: TGTGCCGGCAGCCAAATGGAGATTGAGCAGTTCTTC. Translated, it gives CAGSQMEIEQFF.

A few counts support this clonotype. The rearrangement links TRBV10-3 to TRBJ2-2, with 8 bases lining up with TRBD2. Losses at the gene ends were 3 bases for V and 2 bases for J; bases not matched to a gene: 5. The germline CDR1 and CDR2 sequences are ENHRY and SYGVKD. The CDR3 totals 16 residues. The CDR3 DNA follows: TGTGCCATCAGTGAAGGGCTAGCGGGTAACACCGGGGAGCTGTTTTTT. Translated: CAISEGLAGNTGELFF.

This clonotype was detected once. As DNA, the CDR3 is TGTGCCAGCAGCTTTTCGGACAGGGGCAATCAGCCCCAGCATTTT. Its translation is CASSFSDRGNQPQHF. The chain carries TRBV7-8 and TRBJ1-5, with 8 positions matching TRBD1. This CDR3 region has 15 residues. With V trimmed by 3 bases and J by 2 bases, 3 bases remained unmatched. Germline V gene sequence: CDR1 SGHVS, CDR2 FQNEAQ.

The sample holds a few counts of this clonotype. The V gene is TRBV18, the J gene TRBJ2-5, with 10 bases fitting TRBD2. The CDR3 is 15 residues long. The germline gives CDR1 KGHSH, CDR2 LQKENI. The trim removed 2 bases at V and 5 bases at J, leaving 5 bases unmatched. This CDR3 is CASSPASGRWETQYF. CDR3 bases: TGTGCCAGCTCACCAGCTAGCGGGAGATGGGAGACCCAGTACTTC.

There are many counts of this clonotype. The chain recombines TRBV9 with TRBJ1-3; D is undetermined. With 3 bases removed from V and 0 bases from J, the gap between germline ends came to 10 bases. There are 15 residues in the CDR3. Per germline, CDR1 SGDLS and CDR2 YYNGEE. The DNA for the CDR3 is TGTGCCAGCAGCGCTGGACGGATCTCTGGAAACACCATATATTTT. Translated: CASSAGRISGNTIYF.

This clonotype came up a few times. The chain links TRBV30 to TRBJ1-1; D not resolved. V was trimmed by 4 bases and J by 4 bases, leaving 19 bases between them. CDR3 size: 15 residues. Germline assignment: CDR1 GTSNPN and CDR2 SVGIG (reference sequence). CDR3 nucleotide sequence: TGTGCCTGGACTAGAGGAAGGGCGGTGGCCACTGAAGCTTTCTTT. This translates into CAWTRGRAVATEAFF.